This is a list of T cell receptor beta chains from one sample in a study of regulatory T cells in long-lasting Graves disease. TCRdb analysed the multiplex PCR reads with MiXCR anew, one entry per CDR3 protein. This sample yields roughly 260,000 distinct CDR3 sequences, of which 15% to 20% are seen a single time; 12% to 15% belongs to the top ten. The same sample was also studied in work on T cells in Graves' hyperthyroidism and ophthalmopathy.

The sample here was peripheral blood mononuclear cells (PBMCs), taken at new diagnosis, from a patient treated with antithyroid drugs. The source of these receptors is a woman in her thirties with Graves disease. Both conserved end residues are part of each CDR3. A D gene is named only where the DNA matches it firmly. Size tells how often a clone was seen (once, few, many) or the class of an expanded clone, and some rows leave it out.

d_call j_call v_call clone_size cdr3_aa cdr3_nt
- TRBJ1-5 TRBV6-1 many CASSDWVNQPQHF TGTGCCAGCAGTGACTGGGTCAATCAGCCCCAGCATTTT
- TRBJ1-1 TRBV29-1 many CSVDSGLEAFF TGCAGCGTTGACTCGGGACTGGAGGCTTTCTTT
TRBD1 TRBJ1-6 TRBV24-1 - CATSDLLGQGDLSPLHF TGTGCCACCAGTGATTTGCTCGGACAGGGCGATCTTTCACCCCTCCACTTT
TRBD2 TRBJ2-5 TRBV2 many CASSGRRGGYQETQYF TGTGCCAGCAGTGGTCGGCGGGGGGGCTACCAAGAGACCCAGTACTTC
TRBD1 TRBJ2-4 TRBV15 - CATSSRDRAKNIQYF TGTGCCACCAGCAGCCGGGACAGGGCCAAAAACATTCAGTACTTC
- TRBJ1-1 TRBV19 many CATLGIMNTEAFF TGTGCCACTTTGGGTATCATGAACACTGAAGCTTTCTTT
TRBD1 TRBJ1-1 TRBV20-1 many CSARQGSMNTEAFF TGCAGTGCCAGACAGGGATCGATGAACACTGAAGCTTTCTTT
TRBD1 TRBJ1-1 TRBV20-1 many CSAGTGRPEAFF TGCAGTGCCGGGACAGGGAGGCCTGAAGCTTTCTTT
- TRBJ1-4 TRBV15 many CATRKTVSNEKLFF TGTGCCACACGGAAGACAGTTTCTAATGAAAAACTGTTTTTT
- TRBJ1-2 TRBV9 many CASSVAGANYGYTF TGTGCCAGCAGCGTAGCAGGGGCCAACTATGGCTACACCTTC
- TRBJ2-7 TRBV3-1 many CASSPQGTGSYEQYF TGTGCCAGCAGCCCCCAAGGGACGGGGTCCTACGAGCAGTACTTC
- TRBJ1-6 TRBV27 few CASSLFAPGPVTDPIGNSPLHF TGTGCCAGCAGTTTATTTGCTCCAGGGCCGGTCACCGACCCAATTGGTAATTCACCCCTCCACTTT
- TRBJ2-1 TRBV5-1 many CASSLGAANYNEQFF TGCGCCAGCAGCTTGGGGGCCGCAAACTACAATGAGCAGTTCTTC
- TRBJ1-6 TRBV12-3/TRBV12-4 few CASSLVGGAGLHF TGTGCCAGCAGTTTAGTTGGCGGCGCTGGCCTCCACTTT
TRBD1 TRBJ2-1 TRBV3-1 - CASKGLGQGDEQFF TGTGCCAGCAAGGGGCTCGGACAGGGAGATGAGCAGTTCTTC
- TRBJ1-1 TRBV20-1 many CSSLGDPNTEAFF TGCAGTAGCTTAGGGGACCCGAACACTGAAGCTTTCTTT
- TRBJ2-3 TRBV9 many CASSVDGGGQVTDTQYF TGTGCCAGCAGCGTAGATGGGGGAGGACAGGTCACAGATACGCAGTATTTT
- TRBJ2-7 TRBV10-3 many CAISERGKLYEQYF TGTGCCATCAGTGAGCGGGGGAAATTGTACGAGCAGTACTTC
- TRBJ1-2 TRBV27 many CASSPGQRNYGYTF TGTGCCAGCAGTCCGGGCCAACGGAACTATGGCTACACCTTC
- TRBJ2-3 TRBV20-1 many CSATYPGDTQYF TGCAGTGCTACCTACCCGGGGGATACGCAGTATTTT
- TRBJ1-3 TRBV6-5 many CASSYGEGRPGNTIYF TGTGCCAGCAGTTACGGGGAGGGAAGACCTGGAAACACCATATATTTT
- TRBJ1-1 TRBV7-3 many CASFLNTEAFF TGTGCCAGCTTCCTCAACACTGAAGCTTTCTTT
- TRBJ1-2 TRBV6-1 many CASVPAGVFGGYTF TGTGCCAGCGTTCCCGCGGGGGTTTTCGGCGGCTACACCTTC
- TRBJ2-5 TRBV20-1 many CSAPKGGAVETQYF TGCAGTGCTCCCAAGGGCGGGGCTGTGGAGACCCAGTACTTC
TRBD1 TRBJ2-7 TRBV5-1 - CASSLQPGDRGQYF TGCGCCAGCAGCTTGCAACCAGGGGACAGGGGGCAGTACTTC
- TRBJ1-1 TRBV4-2 many CASSQRGGTEAFF TGTGCCAGCAGCCAACGTGGGGGCACTGAAGCTTTCTTT
TRBD2 TRBJ2-1 TRBV20-1 many CSAREPSGGVNEQFF TGCAGTGCTAGAGAACCTAGCGGGGGAGTCAATGAGCAGTTCTTC
- TRBJ1-5 TRBV18 many CASSLSSGNQPQHF TGTGCCAGCTCCCTAAGCAGTGGCAATCAGCCCCAGCATTTT
TRBD1 TRBJ2-7 TRBV7-9 many CASSEPGQGAEEQYF TGTGCCAGCAGCGAACCGGGACAGGGGGCGGAAGAGCAGTACTTC
TRBD2 TRBJ2-7 TRBV20-1 many CSASRSGGAYEQYF TGCAGTGCTAGTCGGAGCGGGGGGGCTTACGAGCAGTACTTC
- TRBJ1-1 TRBV19 many CASTNVWAAEAFF TGTGCCAGTACTAATGTATGGGCGGCTGAAGCTTTCTTT
- TRBJ2-5 TRBV7-9 - CASGSLLETQYF TGTGCCAGCGGATCCCTCTTGGAGACCCAGTACTTC
- TRBJ1-5 TRBV12-3/TRBV12-4 many CASSLSEVQPQHF TGTGCCAGCAGTTTATCAGAGGTGCAGCCCCAGCATTTT
TRBD1 TRBJ1-3 TRBV24-1 - CATSDFDRETGNTIYF TGTGCCACCAGTGATTTCGACAGGGAGACTGGAAACACCATATATTTT
TRBD2 TRBJ2-1 TRBV15 - CATSTALQSSGSSYNEQFF TGTGCCACCAGCACTGCTTTACAATCTAGCGGAAGTTCCTACAATGAGCAGTTCTTC
- TRBJ2-6 TRBV5-1 many CASSSQGRAGANVLTF TGCGCCAGCAGTTCACAGGGGAGGGCTGGGGCCAACGTCCTGACTTTC
- TRBJ1-5 TRBV28 - CASGSRPQHF TGTGCCAGCGGTTCTCGGCCCCAGCATTTT